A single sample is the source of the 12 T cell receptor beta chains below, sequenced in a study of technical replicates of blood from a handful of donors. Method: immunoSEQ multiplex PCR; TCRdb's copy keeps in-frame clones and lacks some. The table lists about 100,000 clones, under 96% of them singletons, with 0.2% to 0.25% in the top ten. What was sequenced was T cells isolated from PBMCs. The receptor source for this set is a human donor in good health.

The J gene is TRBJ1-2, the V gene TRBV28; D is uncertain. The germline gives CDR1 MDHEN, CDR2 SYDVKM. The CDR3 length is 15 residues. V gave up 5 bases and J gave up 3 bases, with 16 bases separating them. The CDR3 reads CASSPFGGLDYGYTF. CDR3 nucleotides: TGTGCCAGCAGTCCTTTTGGCGGTTTGGACTATGGCTACACCTTC.

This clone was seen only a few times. This chain's CDR3 is CASSPSDSPNYGYTF. CDR3 coding DNA: TGTGCCAGCTCACCATCAGACAGCCCTAACTATGGCTACACCTTC. The chain links TRBV18 to TRBJ1-2; perhaps TRBD1 as D (5 bases). CDR1 is KGHSH and CDR2 is LQKENI in the germline V gene. There are 15 residues in the CDR3. The germline V and J ends were trimmed by 2 bases and 0 bases, with 10 bases remaining between them.

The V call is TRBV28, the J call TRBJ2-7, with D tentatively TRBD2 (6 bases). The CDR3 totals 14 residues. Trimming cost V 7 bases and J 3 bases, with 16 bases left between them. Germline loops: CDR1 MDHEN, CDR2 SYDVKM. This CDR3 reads CASTEGTGVYEQYF. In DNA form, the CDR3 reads TGTGCCAGCACGGAGGGTACGGGAGTCTACGAGCAGTACTTC. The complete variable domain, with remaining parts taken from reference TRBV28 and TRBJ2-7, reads DVKVTQSSRYLVKRTGEKVFLECVQDMDHENMFWYRQDPGLGLRLIYFSYDVKMKEKGDIPEGYSVSREKKERFSLILESASTNQTSMYLCASTEGTGVYEQYFGPGTRLTVT.

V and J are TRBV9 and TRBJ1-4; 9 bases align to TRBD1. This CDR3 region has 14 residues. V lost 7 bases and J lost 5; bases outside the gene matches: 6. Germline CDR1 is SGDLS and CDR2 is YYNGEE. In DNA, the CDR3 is TGTGCCAGCGGCAAAGACAGGGGGAATGAAAAACTGTTTTTT. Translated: CASGKDRGNEKLFF.

CDR3 DNA: TGTGCCAGCGCGAGGATTCAGGGTGGGGAGACCCAGTACTTC. Protein sequence: CASARIQGGETQYF. V gene TRBV21-1 combines with J gene TRBJ2-5; TRBD1 is the table's D call, not checked against the DNA. TRBV21-1 is given as a pseudogene. The CDR3 has 14 amino acids.

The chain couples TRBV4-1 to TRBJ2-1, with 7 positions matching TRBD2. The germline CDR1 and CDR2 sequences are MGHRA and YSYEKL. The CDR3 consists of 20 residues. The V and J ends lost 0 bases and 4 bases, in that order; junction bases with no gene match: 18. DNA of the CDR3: TGCGCCAGCAGCCAAGATATCTGGGCAGCGAGCGGGGTGACGTACAATGAGCAGTTCTTC. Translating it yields CASSQDIWAASGVTYNEQFF.

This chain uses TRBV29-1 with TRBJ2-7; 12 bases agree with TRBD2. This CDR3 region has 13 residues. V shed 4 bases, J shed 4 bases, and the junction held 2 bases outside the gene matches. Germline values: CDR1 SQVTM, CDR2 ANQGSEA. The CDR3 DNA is TGCAGCGTTGTGGGGACTAGCGGGTACGAGCAGTACTTC. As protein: CSVVGTSGYEQYF.

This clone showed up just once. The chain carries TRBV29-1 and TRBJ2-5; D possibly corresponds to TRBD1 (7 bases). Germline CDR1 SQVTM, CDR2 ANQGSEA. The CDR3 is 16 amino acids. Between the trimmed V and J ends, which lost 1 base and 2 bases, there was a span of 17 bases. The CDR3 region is CSVEATRDSPQETQYF. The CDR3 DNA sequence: TGCAGCGTTGAAGCCACGCGGGACAGCCCACAAGAGACCCAGTACTTC.

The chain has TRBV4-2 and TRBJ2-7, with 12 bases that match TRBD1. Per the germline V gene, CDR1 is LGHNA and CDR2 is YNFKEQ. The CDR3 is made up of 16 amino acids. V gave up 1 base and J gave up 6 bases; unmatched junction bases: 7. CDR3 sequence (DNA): TGTGCCAGCAGCCAAGGTATCGGGACAGGGGGCAGCGAGCAGTACTTC. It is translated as CASSQGIGTGGSEQYF.

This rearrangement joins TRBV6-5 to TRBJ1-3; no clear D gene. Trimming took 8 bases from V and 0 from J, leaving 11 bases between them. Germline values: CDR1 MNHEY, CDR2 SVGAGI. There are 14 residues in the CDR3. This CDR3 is CASAPGDSGNTIYF. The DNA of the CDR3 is TGTGCCAGCGCCCCGGGAGACTCTGGAAACACCATATATTTT.

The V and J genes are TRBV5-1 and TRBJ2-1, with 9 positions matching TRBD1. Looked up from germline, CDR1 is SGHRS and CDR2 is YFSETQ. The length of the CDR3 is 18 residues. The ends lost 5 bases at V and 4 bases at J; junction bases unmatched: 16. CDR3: CASRGQGELLREYNEQFF. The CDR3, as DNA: TGCGCCAGCAGGGGACAGGGCGAACTCCTAAGGGAGTACAATGAGCAGTTCTTC.

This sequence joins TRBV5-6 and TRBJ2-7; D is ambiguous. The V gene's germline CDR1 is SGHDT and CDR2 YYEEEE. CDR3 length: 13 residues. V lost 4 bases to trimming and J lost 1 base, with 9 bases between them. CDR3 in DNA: TGTGCCAGCAGCGCCTTTACATCCTACGAGCAGTACTTC. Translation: CASSAFTSYEQYF.